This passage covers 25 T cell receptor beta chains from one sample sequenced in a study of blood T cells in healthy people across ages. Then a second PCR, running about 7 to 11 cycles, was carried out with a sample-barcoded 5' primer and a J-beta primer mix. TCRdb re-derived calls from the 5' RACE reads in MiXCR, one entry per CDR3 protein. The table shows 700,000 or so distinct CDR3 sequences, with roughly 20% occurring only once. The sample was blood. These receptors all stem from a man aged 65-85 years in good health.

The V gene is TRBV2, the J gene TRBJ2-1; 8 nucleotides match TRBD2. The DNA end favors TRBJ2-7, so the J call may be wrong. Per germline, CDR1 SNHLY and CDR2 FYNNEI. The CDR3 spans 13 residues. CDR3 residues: CASRVSGGYEQYF. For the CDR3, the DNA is TGTGCCAGCCGGGTCAGCGGGGGCTACGAGCAGTACTTC.

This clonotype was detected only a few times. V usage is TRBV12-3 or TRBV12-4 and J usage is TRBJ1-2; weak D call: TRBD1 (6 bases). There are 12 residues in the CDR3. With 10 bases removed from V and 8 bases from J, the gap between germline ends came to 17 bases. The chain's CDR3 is CANDYPRGGYTF. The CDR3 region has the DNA TGTGCCAACGACTATCCGAGGGGGGGCTACACCTTC.

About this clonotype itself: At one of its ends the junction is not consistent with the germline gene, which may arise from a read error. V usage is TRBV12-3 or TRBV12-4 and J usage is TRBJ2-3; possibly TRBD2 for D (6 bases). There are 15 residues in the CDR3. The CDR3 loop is CASRIGGYGTDAQYF. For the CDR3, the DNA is TGTGCCAGCAGAATCGGGGGATATGGCACAGATGCGCAGTATTTT.

CDR3 nucleotides: TGTGCCAGCAGCTGGGACACCGGTGGCACCATATATTTT. Translated, it gives CASSWDTGGTIYF. The gene calls are TRBV7-2 and TRBJ1-3, with D maybe TRBD1 (6 bases). This CDR3 is 13 amino acids long. Germline-derived CDR1 and CDR2 are SGHTA and FQGNSA. V was shortened by 4 bases and J by 9 bases, with 13 bases between the two germline ends.

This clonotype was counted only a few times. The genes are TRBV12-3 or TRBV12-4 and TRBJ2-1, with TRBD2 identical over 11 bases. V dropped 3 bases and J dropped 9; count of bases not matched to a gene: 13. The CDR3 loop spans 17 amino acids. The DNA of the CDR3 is TGTGCCAGCAGTTTCGTATTTGGGGCTAGCGGGAGGTTTGAGCAGTTCTTC. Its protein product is CASSFVFGASGRFEQFF.

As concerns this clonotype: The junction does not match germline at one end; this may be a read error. CDR3 sequence reads: CASSLYRQGVLTGANVLAF. Written as DNA, the CDR3 is TGTGCCAGCAGCCTTTACAGACAGGGGGTATTGACTGGGGCCAACGTCCTGGCTTTC. The chain links TRBV28 to TRBJ2-6; 9 positions match TRBD1. There are 19 residues in the CDR3. The germline V gene encodes CDR1 MDHEN and CDR2 SYDVKM.

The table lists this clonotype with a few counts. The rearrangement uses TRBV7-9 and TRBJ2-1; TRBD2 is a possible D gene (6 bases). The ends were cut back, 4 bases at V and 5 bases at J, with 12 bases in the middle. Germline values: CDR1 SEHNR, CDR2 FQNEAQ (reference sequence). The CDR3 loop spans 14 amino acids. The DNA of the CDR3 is TGTGCCAGCAGCTGGGACTGGACCAACAATGAGCAGTTCTTC. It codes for CASSWDWTNNEQFF.

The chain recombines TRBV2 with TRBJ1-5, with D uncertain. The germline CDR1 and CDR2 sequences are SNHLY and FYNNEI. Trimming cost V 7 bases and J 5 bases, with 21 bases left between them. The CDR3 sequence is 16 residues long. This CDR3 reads CASKDLKSGGDQPQHF. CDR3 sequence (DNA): TGTGCCAGCAAGGACCTAAAATCTGGAGGAGATCAGCCCCAGCATTTT.

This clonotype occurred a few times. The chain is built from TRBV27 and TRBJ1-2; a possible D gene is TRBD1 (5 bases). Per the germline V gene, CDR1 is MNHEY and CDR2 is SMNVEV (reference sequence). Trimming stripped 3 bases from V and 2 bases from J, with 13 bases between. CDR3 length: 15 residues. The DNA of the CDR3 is TGTGCCAGCAGTTTTCAGGCAGGGTCCAACTATGGCTACACCTTC. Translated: CASSFQAGSNYGYTF.

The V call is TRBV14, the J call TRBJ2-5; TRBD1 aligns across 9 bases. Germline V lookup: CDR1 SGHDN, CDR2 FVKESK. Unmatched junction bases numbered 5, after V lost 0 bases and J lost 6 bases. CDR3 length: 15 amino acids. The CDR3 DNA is TGTGCCAGCAGCCAAGATTCTGGACAGGGGAAGACCCAGTACTTC. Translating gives CASSQDSGQGKTQYF.

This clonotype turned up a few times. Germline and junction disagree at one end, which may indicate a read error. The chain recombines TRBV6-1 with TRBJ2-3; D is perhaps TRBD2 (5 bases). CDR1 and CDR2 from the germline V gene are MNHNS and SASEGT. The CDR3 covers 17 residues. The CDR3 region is CASSLVRGPKNTDAQYF. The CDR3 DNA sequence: TGTGCCAGCAGTCTCGTGCGAGGGCCAAAGAACACAGATGCGCAATATTTT.

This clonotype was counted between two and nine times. The CDR3 DNA follows: TGCAGTGCTAGGAAACTCCGGACGGACCCCACAAGGAACGAGCAGTACTTC. Protein: CSARKLRTDPTRNEQYF. The genes are TRBV20-1 and TRBJ2-7; no reliable D call. Germline assignment: CDR1 DFQATT and CDR2 SNEGSKA (reference sequence). The CDR3 sequence is 17 residues long. The ends were cut back, 3 bases at V and 5 bases at J, with 26 bases in the middle.

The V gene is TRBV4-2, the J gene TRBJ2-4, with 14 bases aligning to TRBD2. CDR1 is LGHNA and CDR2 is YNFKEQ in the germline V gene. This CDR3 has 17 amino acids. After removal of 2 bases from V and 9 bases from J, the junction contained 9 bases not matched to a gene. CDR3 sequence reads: CASSQRLAGGQGIIQYF. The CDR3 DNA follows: TGTGCCAGCAGCCAACGACTAGCGGGGGGGCAAGGAATCATTCAGTACTTC.

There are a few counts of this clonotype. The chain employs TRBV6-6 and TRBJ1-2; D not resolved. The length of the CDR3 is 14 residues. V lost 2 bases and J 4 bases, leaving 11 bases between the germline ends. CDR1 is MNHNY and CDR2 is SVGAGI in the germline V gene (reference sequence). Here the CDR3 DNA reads TGTGCCAGCAGTTACCTCGACACCCCCTATGGCTACACCTTC. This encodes CASSYLDTPYGYTF.

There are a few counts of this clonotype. The DNA of the CDR3 is TGCGCCAGCAGCCAAGAAAGGGGAAACGGGCCTGTCTCCTACAATGAGCAGTTCTTC. Residues: CASSQERGNGPVSYNEQFF. This rearrangement joins TRBV4-3 to TRBJ2-1, with a tentative D call TRBD1 (5 bases). Trimming stripped 0 bases from V and 0 bases from J, with 18 bases between. There are 19 residues in the CDR3. The V gene's germline CDR1 is LGHNA and CDR2 YSLEER.

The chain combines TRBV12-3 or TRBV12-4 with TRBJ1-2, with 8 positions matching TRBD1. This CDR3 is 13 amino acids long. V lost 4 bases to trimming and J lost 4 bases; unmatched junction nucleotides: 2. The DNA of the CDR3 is TGTGCCAGCAGTTCAGGGGGCCCCTATGGCTACACCTTC. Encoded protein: CASSSGGPYGYTF.

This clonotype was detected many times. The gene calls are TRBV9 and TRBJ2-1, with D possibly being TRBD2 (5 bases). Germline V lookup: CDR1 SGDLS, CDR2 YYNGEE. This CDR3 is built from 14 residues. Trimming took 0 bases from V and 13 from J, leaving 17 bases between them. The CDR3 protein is CASSVDLAHPYQFF. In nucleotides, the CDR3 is TGTGCCAGCAGCGTAGACCTAGCCCACCCCTATCAGTTCTTC.

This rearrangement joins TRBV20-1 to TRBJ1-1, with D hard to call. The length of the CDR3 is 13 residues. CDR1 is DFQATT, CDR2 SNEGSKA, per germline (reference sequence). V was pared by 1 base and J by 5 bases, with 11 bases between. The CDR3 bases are TGCAGTGCTAGAGTAAGGCGGGAAACTGAAGCTTTCTTT. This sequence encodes CSARVRRETEAFF.

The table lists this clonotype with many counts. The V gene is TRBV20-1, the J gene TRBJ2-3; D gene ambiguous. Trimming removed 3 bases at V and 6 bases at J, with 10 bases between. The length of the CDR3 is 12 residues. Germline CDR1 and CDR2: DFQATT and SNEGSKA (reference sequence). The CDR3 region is CSASLPGDTQYF. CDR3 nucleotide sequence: TGCAGTGCTAGCCTCCCTGGGGATACGCAGTATTTT.

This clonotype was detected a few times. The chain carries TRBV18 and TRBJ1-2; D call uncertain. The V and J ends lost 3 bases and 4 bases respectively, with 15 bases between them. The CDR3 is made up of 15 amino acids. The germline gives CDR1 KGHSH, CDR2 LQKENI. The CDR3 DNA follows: TGTGCCAGCTCACCGTTCGGGGAGGGAAGCTATGGCTACACCTTC. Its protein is CASSPFGEGSYGYTF.

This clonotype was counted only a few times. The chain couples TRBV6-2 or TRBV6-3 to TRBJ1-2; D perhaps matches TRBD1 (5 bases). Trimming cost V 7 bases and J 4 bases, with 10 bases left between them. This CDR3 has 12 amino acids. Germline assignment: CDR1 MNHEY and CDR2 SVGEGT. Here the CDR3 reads CASTDSTYGYTF. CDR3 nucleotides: TGTGCCAGCACCGACAGTACCTATGGCTACACCTTC.

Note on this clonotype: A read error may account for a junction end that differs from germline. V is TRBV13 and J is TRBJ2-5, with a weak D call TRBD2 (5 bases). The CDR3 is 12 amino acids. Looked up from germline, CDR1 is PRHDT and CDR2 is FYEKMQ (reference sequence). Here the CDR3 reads CASSLAGSIGFF. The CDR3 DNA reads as TGTGCCAGCAGCTTAGCGGGAAGCATAGGGTTCTTC.

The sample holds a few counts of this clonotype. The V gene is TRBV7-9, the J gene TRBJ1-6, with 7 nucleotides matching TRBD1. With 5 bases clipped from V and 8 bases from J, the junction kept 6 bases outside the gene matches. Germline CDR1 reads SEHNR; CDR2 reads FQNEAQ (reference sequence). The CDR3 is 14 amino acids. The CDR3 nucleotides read TGTGCCAGCAGCCCAGGGGGGGTGGATTCACCCCTCCACTTT. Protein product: CASSPGGVDSPLHF.

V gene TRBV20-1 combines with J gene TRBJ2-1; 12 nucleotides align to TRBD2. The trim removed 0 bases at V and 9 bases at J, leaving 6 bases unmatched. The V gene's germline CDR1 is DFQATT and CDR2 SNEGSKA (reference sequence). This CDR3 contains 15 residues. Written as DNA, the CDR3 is TGCAGTGCTAGAGATCTAGCGGGGGGGCCTGGTGAGCAGTTCTTC. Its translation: CSARDLAGGPGEQFF.

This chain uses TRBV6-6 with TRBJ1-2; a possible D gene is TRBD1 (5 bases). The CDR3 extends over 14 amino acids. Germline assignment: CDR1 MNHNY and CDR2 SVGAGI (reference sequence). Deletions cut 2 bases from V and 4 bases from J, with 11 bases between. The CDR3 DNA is TGTGCCAGCAGTTACGTCAGGGATCCCTATGGCTACACCTTC. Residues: CASSYVRDPYGYTF.